The sample holds one count of the clone carrying this T cell receptor beta chain. The V end lost 6 bases, the J end lost 4 bases, and 8 bases lay between the germline ends. The CDR3 spans 12 residues. Germline V gene data show CDR1 as MNHEY and CDR2 as SVGAGI. These data come from a study of T cell changes during pregnancy in multiple sclerosis. Only in-frame clones appear in the TCRdb table, and some are missing; sequencing was by immunoSEQ multiplex PCR. The repertoire holds 40,000 to 45,000 clones, 80% to 90% seen once, with approximately 0.51% in the top ten. The chain employs TRBV6-5 and TRBJ2-3, with D unresolved. This receptor was taken from a female donor with multiple sclerosis, enrolled in a pregnancy study. The material sequenced was CD4+ T cells from peripheral blood mononuclear cells, taken in the first trimester of pregnancy. The CDR3 loop reads CASRKLSDTQYF. In nucleotides, the CDR3 is TGTGCCAGCAGGAAGCTATCAGATACGCAGTATTTT.